Sequencing of this T cell receptor (beta chain) was carried out in a study of CD8 T cells in ankylosing spondylitis. Study-wide results and caveats: Reactive arthritis synovial fluid and blood previously showed some of these motif variants. One TCR beta motif, made up of about 8 highly homologous variants, appeared characteristic of ankylosing spondylitis blood. Relatively scarce in peripheral blood, disease-linked clones were CD8+.

This clonotype was detected a few times. Its antigen is still unknown. Making the TCR beta libraries involved quantitative 5'-RACE with molecular barcodes. MiXCR, applied by TCRdb to the 5' RACE reads, yields one record per CDR3 protein. Here the sample spans 230,000 or so distinct CDR3 sequences, 18% being singletons. J lost 10 bases, V lost 0 bases, and 5 bases had no gene match. The CDR3 runs 14 residues. Germline-derived CDR1 and CDR2 are SQVTM and ANQGSEA. The TCR sequence derives from a male donor with ankylosing spondylitis or in good health (not recorded which). The sample was blood, either unsorted or a sorted T cell fraction (not recorded which). This chain connects TRBV29-1 to TRBJ2-1; the match to TRBD2 covers 11 bases. In DNA, the CDR3 is TGCAGCGTTGAAGATCCGAGACTAGCGGGAGAGCAGTTCTTC. This gives the protein CSVEDPRLAGEQFF.